This TCR beta chain stems from a study of siplizumab effects on memory and regulatory T cells. Study-level results: With siplizumab, cumulative frequency of CD4+ memory-derived alloreactive sequences dropped significantly. In roughly 75-96% of proliferating CD4+ or CD8+ clones, a naive or memory phenotype could not be assigned. Only a minor fraction of alloreactive clones mapped to unstimulated subsets.

For this clone: Its antigen is not known.

Libraries were prepared by immunoSEQ multiplex PCR; TCRdb keeps only in-frame clonotypes and omits some of them. The data contain about 72,000 clones, roughly 89% of them singletons. Germline CDR1 ENHRY, CDR2 SYGVKD. Trimming pared 0 bases from V and 1 base from J, leaving 15 bases between. The CDR3 spans 18 residues. The sample taken for sequencing was CD8+ T cells sorted from blood. The sequence was obtained from a human donor in good health. The J gene is TRBJ2-2, the V gene TRBV10-3; tentative D call: TRBD1 (6 bases). The CDR3 DNA reads as TGTGCCATCAGTGAGTCGACAGGACAGACCGTGAACACCGGGGAGCTGTTTTTT. Translating gives CAISESTGQTVNTGELFF.